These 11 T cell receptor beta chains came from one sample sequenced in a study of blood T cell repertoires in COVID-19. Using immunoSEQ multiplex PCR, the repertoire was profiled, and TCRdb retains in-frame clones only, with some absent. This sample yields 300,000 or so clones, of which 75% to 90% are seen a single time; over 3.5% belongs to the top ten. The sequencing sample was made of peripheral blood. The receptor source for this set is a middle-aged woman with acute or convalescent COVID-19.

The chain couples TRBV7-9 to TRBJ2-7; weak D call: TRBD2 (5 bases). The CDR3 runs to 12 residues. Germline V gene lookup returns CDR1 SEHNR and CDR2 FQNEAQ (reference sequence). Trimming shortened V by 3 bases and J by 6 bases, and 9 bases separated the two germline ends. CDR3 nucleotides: TGTGCCAGCAGCTTGGCAAGCGGCGAGCAGTACGTC. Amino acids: CASSLASGEQYV.

DNA of the CDR3: TGCGCCAGCAGACTAGATACTCCCTCCTACAATGAGCAGTTCTTC. Translated, it gives CASRLDTPSYNEQFF. V is TRBV5-1 and J is TRBJ2-1, with a tentative D call TRBD2 (5 bases). Trimming stripped 5 bases from V and 0 bases from J, with 12 bases between. From germline, CDR1 is SGHRS and CDR2 YFSETQ. The length of the CDR3 is 15 residues.

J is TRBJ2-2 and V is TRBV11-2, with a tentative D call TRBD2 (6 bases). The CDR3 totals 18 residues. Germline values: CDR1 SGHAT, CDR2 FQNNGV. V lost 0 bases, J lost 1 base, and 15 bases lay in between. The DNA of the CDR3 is TGTGCCAGCAGCTTAGATCTCGGGCGGGGCAGGAACACCGGGGAGCTGTTTTTT. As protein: CASSLDLGRGRNTGELFF.

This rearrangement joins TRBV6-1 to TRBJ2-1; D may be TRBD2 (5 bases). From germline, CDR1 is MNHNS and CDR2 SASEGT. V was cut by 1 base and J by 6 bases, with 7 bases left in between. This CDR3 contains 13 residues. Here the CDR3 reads CASSEGRINEQFF. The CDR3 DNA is TGTGCCAGCAGTGAAGGGAGGATCAATGAGCAGTTCTTC.

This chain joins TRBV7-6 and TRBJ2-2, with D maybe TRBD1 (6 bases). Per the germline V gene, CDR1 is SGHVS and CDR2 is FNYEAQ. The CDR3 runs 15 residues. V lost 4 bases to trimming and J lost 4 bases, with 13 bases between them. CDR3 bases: TGTGCCAGCAGCTCCCAGGGGTCAGGCACCGGGGAGCTGTTTTTT. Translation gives CASSSQGSGTGELFF.

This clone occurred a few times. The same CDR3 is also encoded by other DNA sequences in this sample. As DNA, the CDR3 is TGCGCCAGCAGCTTGGGGAGCTCCTACGAGCAGTACGTC. Translated, it gives CASSLGSSYEQYV. V gene TRBV5-1 combines with J gene TRBJ2-7; no reliable D call. The germline gives CDR1 SGHRS, CDR2 YFSETQ. The CDR3 covers 13 residues. With 0 bases removed from V and 0 bases from J, the gap between germline ends came to 4 bases.

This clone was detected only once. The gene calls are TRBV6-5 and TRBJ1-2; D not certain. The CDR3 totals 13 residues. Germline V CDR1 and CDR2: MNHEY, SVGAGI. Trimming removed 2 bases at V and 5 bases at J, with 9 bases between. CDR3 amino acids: CASSYNRVYGYTF. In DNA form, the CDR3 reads TGTGCCAGCAGTTACAACCGGGTATATGGCTACACCTTC.

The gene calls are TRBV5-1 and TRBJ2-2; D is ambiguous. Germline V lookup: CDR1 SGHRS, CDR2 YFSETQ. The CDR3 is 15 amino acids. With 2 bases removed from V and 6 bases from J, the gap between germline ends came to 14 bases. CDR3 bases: TGCGCCAGCAGCTTATCGACCGGCAGGTCCGGGGAGCTGTTTTTT. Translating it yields CASSLSTGRSGELFF.

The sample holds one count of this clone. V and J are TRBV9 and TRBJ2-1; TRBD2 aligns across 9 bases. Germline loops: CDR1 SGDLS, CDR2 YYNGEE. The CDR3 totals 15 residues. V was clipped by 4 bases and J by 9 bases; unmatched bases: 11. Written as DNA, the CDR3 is TGTGCCAGCAGCTCCGACGGGACTAGCTTCCGTGAGCAGTTCTTC. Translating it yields CASSSDGTSFREQFF. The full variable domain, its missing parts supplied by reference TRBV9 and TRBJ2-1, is DSGVTQTPKHLITATGQRVTLRCSPRSGDLSVYWYQQSLDQGLQFLIQYYNGEERAKGNILERFSAQQFPDLHSELNLSSLELGDSALYFCASSSDGTSFREQFFGPGTRLTVL.

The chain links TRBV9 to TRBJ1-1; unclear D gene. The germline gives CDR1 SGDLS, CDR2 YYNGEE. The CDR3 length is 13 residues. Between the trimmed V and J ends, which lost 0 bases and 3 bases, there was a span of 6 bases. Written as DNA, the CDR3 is TGTGCCAGCAGCGTAGCCGGGTACACTGAAGCTTTCTTT. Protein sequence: CASSVAGYTEAFF.

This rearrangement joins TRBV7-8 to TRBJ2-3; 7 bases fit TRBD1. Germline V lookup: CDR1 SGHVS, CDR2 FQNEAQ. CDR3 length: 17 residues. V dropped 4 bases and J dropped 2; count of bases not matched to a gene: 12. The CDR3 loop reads CASSSGQALTPTDTQYF. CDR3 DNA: TGTGCCAGCAGCTCAGGACAGGCCCTTACTCCCACAGATACGCAGTATTTT.